This T cell receptor beta chain derives from a study of shared clonotypes between healthy human individuals. Study as a whole: Every donor yielded three CD4 naive, three CD4 memory, two CD8 naive and one CD8 memory plate.

General study findings and limits: Among non-shared clonotypes, generation probabilities were lower than among those shared by all four donors.

V gave up 1 base and J gave up 4 bases, with 8 bases separating them. Germline CDR1 SGHAT, CDR2 FQNNGV. CDR3 length: 14 amino acids. With regard to this clone: Antigen unknown.

Assay: immunoSEQ multiplex PCR; the TCRdb copy retains only in-frame clones and omits some. The sample consists of approximately 980,000 clones, around three quarters of them appearing once. The chain couples TRBV11-2 to TRBJ1-5; D is possibly TRBD1 (6 bases). Sequences were obtained from memory CD4+ T cells sorted from blood. As for subset: CD45RA-negative fraction. The receptor was derived from a man younger than 30 in good health. The CDR3 region has the DNA TGTGCCAGCAGCTTAGCAGGGGCGAATCAGCCCCAGCATTTT. It codes for CASSLAGANQPQHF.